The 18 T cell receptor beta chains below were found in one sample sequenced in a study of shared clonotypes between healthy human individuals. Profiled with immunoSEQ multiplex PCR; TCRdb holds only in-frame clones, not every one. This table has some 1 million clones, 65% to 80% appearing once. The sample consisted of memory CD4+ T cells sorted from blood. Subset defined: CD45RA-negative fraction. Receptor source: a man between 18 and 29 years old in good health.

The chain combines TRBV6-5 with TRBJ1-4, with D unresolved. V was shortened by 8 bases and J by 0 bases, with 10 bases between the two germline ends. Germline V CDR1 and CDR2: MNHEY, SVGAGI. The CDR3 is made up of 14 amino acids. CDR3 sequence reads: CASGFAATNEKLFF. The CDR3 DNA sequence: TGTGCCAGCGGATTTGCAGCAACTAATGAAAAACTGTTTTTT.

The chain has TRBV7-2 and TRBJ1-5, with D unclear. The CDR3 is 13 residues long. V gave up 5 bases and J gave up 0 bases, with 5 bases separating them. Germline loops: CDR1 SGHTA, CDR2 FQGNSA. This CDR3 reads CASSPSSNQPQHF. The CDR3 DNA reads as TGTGCCAGCAGCCCAAGTAGCAATCAGCCCCAGCATTTT. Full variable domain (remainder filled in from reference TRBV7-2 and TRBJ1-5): GAGVSQSPSNKVTEKGKDVELRCDPISGHTALYWYRQSLGQGLEFLIYFQGNSAPDKSGLPSDRFSAERTGGSVSTLTIQRTQQEDSAVYLCASSPSSNQPQHFGDGTRLSIL.

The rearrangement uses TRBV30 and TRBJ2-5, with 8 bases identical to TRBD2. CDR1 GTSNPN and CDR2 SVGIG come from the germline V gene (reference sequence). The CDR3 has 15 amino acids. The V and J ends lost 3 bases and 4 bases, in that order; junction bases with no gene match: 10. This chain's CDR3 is CAWSPGGGRAETQYF. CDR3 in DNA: TGTGCCTGGAGCCCGGGGGGGGGTCGGGCAGAGACCCAGTACTTC.

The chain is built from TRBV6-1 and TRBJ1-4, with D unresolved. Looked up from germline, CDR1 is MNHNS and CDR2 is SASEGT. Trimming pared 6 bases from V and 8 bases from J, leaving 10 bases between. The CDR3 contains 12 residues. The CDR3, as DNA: TGTGCCAGCAGGGTGGGCAAGGAAAAACTGTTTTTT. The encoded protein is CASRVGKEKLFF.

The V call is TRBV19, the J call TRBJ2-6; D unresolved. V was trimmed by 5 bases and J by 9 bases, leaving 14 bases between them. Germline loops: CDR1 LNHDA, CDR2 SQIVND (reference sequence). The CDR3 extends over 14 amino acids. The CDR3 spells CASSQGNHDNVLTF. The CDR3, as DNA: TGTGCCAGTAGTCAAGGGAATCATGACAACGTCCTGACTTTC. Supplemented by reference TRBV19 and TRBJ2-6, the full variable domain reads DGGITQSPKYLFRKEGQNVTLSCEQNLNHDAMYWYRQDPGQGLRLIYYSQIVNDFQKGDIAEGYSVSREKKESFPLTVTSAQKNPTAFYLCASSQGNHDNVLTFGAGSRLTVL.

The CDR3, as DNA: TGTGCCAGCAGTTCATTCTCTTCCTACGAGCAGTACTTC. It specifies CASSSFSSYEQYF. The genes are TRBV5-6 and TRBJ2-7, with D uncertain. The CDR3 runs 13 residues. Germline assignment: CDR1 SGHDT and CDR2 YYEEEE. V gave up 5 bases and J gave up 1 base, with 10 bases separating them.

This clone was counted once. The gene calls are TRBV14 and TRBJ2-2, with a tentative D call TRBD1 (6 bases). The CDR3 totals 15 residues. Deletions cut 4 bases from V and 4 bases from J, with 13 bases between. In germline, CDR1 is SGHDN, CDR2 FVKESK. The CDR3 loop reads CASSRSGAPTGELFF. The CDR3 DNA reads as TGTGCCAGCAGCCGATCAGGGGCACCCACCGGGGAGCTGTTTTTT.

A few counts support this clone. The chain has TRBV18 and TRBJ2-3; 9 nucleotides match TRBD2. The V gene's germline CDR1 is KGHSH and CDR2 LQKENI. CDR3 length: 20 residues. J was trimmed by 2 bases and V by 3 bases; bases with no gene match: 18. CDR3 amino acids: CASSPSLSGGLLLATDTQYF. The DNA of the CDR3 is TGTGCCAGCTCACCCTCCCTGAGCGGGGGGCTCCTCCTCGCCACAGATACGCAGTATTTT.

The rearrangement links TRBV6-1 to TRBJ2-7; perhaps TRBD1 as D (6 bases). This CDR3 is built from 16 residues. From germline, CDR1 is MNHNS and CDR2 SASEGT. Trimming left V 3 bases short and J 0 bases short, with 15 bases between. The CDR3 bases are TGTGCCAGCAGTGACCCCGGCAGGGGTAGCTCCTACGAGCAGTACTTC. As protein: CASSDPGRGSSYEQYF.

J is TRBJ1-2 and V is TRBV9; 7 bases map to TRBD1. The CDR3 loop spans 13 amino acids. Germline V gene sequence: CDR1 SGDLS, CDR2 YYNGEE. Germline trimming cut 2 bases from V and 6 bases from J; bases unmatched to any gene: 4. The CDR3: CASSVRQGHGYTF. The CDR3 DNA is TGTGCCAGCAGCGTTAGACAGGGTCATGGCTACACCTTC.

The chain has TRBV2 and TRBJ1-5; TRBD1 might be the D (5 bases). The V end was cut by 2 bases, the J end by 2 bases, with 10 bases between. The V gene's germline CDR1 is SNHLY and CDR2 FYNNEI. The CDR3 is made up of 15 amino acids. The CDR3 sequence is CASSEQGRGNQPQHF. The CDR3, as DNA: TGTGCCAGCAGTGAACAGGGAAGGGGCAATCAGCCCCAGCATTTT.

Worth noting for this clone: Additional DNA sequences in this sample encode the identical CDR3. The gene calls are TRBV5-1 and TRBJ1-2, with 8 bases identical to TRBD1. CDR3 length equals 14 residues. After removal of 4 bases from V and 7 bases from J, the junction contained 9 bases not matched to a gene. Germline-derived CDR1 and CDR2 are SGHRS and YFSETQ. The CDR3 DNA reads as TGCGCCAGCAGCCAAGGACAGGGAGGGTTTGGCTACACCTTC. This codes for CASSQGQGGFGYTF.

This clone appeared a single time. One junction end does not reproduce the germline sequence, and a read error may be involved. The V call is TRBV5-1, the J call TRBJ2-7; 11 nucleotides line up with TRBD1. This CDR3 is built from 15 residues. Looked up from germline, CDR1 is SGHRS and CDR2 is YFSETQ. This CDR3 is CASTLRTGGFTEQYF. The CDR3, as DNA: TGCGCCAGCACCTTGAGGACAGGGGGCTTCACCGAGCAGTACTTC.

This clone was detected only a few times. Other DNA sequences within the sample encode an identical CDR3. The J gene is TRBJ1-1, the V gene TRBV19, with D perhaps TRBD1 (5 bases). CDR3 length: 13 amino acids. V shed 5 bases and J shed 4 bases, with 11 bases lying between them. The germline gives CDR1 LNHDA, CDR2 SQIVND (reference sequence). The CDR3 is CASSSQGGTEAFF. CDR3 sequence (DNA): TGTGCCAGTAGTTCTCAGGGAGGCACTGAAGCTTTCTTT.

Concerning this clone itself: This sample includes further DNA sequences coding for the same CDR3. The CDR3 region has the DNA TGTGCCAGCAGCCTCAACGGACCGTACGAGCAGTACTTC. Its protein product is CASSLNGPYEQYF. V is TRBV14 and J is TRBJ2-7; no firm D call. Germline values: CDR1 SGHDN, CDR2 FVKESK. Deletions cut 4 bases from V and 4 bases from J, with 11 bases between. The CDR3 is 13 residues long.

Here the CDR3 DNA reads TGTGCCTGGAGTGGCGGACTAGCCTACGAGCAGTACTTC. It yields the protein CAWSGGLAYEQYF. The chain links TRBV30 to TRBJ2-7; 7 bases line up with TRBD2. The CDR3 is 13 residues long. Trimming removed 1 base from V and 2 bases from J; junction bases left unmatched: 2. Per the germline V gene, CDR1 is GTSNPN and CDR2 is SVGIG (reference sequence).

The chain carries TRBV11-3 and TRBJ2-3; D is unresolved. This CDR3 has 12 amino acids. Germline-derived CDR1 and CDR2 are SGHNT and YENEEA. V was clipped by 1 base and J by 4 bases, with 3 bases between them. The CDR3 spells CASSLVADTQYF. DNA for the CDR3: TGTGCCAGCAGCTTAGTAGCAGATACGCAGTATTTT.

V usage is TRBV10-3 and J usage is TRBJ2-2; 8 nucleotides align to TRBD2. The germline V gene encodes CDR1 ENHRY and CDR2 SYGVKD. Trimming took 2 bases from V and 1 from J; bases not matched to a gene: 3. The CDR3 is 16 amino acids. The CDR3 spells CAISEAGGQNTGELFF. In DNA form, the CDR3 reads TGTGCCATCAGTGAGGCGGGGGGCCAGAACACCGGGGAGCTGTTTTTT.